One sample yielded the 2 T cell receptor beta chains listed below, sequenced in a study of cytomegalovirus exposure and HLA in healthy donors. PCR employed 60 Vbeta and 13 Jbeta primers. Sequencing was performed with immunoSEQ multiplex PCR; in TCRdb, only in-frame clones are kept and a portion is missing. The table shows approximately 100,000 clones, with around 84% occurring only once. Sequences were obtained from PBMCs. These receptors were collected from a young woman in good health and CMV-seronegative.

The genes are TRBV6-6 and TRBJ2-7; no clear D. There are 13 residues in the CDR3. V was trimmed by 2 bases and J by 3 bases, leaving 8 bases between them. Germline lookup yields CDR1 MNHNY and CDR2 SVGAGI (reference sequence). The CDR3 region is CASSYVPYYEQYF. The CDR3 DNA reads as TGTGCCAGCAGTTACGTTCCGTACTACGAGCAGTACTTC.

V usage is TRBV5-1 and J usage is TRBJ2-5, with TRBD2 identical over 9 bases. Germline assignment: CDR1 SGHRS and CDR2 YFSETQ. This CDR3 has 15 residues. V was pared by 2 bases and J by 1 base, with 3 bases of the junction left unmatched. The CDR3 loop reads CASSLQAGGQETQYF. For the CDR3, the DNA is TGCGCCAGCAGCTTACAAGCGGGGGGCCAAGAGACCCAGTACTTC.